The following is a TCR beta chain sequence with its context. Its antigen is still unknown. Combining a sample-barcoded 5' primer with a J-beta primer mix, a second PCR ran for roughly 7 to 12 cycles. A tag from a template-switch adaptor with 12 random nucleotides marked each cDNA molecule. TCRdb ran MiXCR on the 5' RACE reads and lists one entry per CDR3 protein. The sample includes over 1,500,000 distinct CDR3 sequences, about 39% of them seen just once. These data originate in a study of blood T cells in healthy people across ages. Study findings and constraints: TCR beta diversity, measured per million T cells, fell in a roughly linear way with age. Versus aged donors, long-lived donors had higher diversity and more naive CD4+ cells.

Caucasian, healthy and from Russia, the donors were aged between about 6 and 90. The V and J ends lost 0 bases and 6 bases respectively, with 10 bases between them. From germline, CDR1 is GTSNPN and CDR2 SVGIG (reference sequence). CDR3 length: 13 residues. This chain joins TRBV30 and TRBJ2-3, with a tentative D call TRBD2 (5 bases). The receptor was derived from a human donor in good health. Source material: blood. CDR3 protein: CAWSVLAWDTQYF. CDR3 DNA: TGTGCCTGGAGTGTTCTAGCCTGGGATACGCAGTATTTT.